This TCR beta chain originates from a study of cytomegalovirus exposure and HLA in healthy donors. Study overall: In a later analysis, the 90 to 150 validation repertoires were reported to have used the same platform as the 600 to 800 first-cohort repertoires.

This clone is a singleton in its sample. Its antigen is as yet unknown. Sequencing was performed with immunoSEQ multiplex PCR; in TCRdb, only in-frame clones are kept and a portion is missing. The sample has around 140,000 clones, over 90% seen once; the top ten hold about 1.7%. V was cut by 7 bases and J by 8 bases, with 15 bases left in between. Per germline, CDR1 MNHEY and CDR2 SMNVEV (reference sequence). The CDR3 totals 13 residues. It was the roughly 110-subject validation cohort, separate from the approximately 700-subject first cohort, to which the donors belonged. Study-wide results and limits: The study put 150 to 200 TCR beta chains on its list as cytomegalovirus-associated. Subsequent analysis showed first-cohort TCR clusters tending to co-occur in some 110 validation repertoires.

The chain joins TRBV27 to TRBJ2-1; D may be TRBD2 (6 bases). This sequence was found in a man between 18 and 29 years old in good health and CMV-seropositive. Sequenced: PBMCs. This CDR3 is CASTPGDRDEQFF. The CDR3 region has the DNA TGTGCCAGCACCCCGGGGGACCGGGATGAGCAGTTCTTC.